This T cell receptor beta chain was sequenced for a study of T cells in localized non-small cell lung cancer. Study-wide findings and caveats: Prolonged overall survival went with higher T cell density in the blood. Median detection of top 100 tumor clones in adjacent lung was 55 to 60 clones.

Concerning this clone itself: Its cognate antigen is unknown.

Data came from immunoSEQ multiplex PCR; TCRdb stores just in-frame clones and leaves some out. The sample consists of 40,000 or so clones, about 80% of them appearing once. V was cut by 5 bases and J by 4 bases, with 18 bases left in between. There are 16 residues in the CDR3. The germline CDR1 and CDR2 sequences are SGHVS and FQNEAQ. The source was peripheral blood, collected before any cancer treatment. The chain couples TRBV7-8 to TRBJ2-1, with D tentatively TRBD1 or TRBD2 (5 bases each). The sequence came from a male donor at least 60 years old with stage III squamous cell lung carcinoma. This CDR3 is CASSPNAGTPYNEQFF. CDR3 coding DNA: TGTGCCAGCAGCCCCAATGCAGGGACCCCTTACAATGAGCAGTTCTTC.